This T cell receptor beta chain derives from a study of regulatory T cells in long-lasting Graves disease. At the level of the study: To qualify as persistent, Graves' disease required over 5 years of antithyroid drugs with positive TSH receptor antibodies.

Study-wide results and caveats: Sharing of public clonotypes was greater in persistent patients (2,741) than in new patients (around 1,000).

This clonotype was seen a few times. The antigen is undetermined. Time point indicated: persistent/refractory GD, antithyroid drugs over 5 years with positive TRAb. The TCR library used RNA extracted from PBMCs. Germline assignment: CDR1 MNHNS and CDR2 SASEGT. The V gene lost 7 bases and the J gene lost 7 bases, with 13 bases spanning the gap. The CDR3 spans 12 residues. iRepertoire HTBI primers and Arm-PCR of CDR3 regions built TCR beta libraries. Each CDR3 protein is one row after TCRdb ran MiXCR on the multiplex PCR reads. The table records hundreds of thousands of distinct CDR3 sequences, around 20% of them present only once.

The sample consisted of peripheral blood mononuclear cells (PBMCs), taken when the disease was refractory, from a patient treated with antithyroid drugs. The genes are TRBV6-1 and TRBJ1-2, with D unresolved. This TCR was sampled from a female donor with Graves disease. The CDR3 loop is CASTGKEFGYTF. The CDR3 DNA follows: TGTGCCAGCACCGGGAAGGAATTTGGCTACACCTTC.